The 22 T cell receptor beta chains below all came from one sample that was sequenced in a study of technical replicates of blood from a handful of donors. This table comes from immunoSEQ multiplex PCR, and its TCRdb copy is limited to in-frame clones, with some not included. Here the sample spans approximately 73,000 clones, 95% to 98% being singletons. Sequencing was done on a sample of T cells isolated from PBMCs. Receptors were obtained from a human donor in good health.

The chain combines TRBV27 with TRBJ2-4; the D gene is possibly TRBD1 (6 bases). CDR1 is MNHEY and CDR2 is SMNVEV in the germline V gene (reference sequence). The CDR3 runs 15 residues. Between the trimmed V and J ends, which lost 5 bases and 2 bases, there was a span of 13 bases. CDR3 protein: CASSPNRVTKNIQYF. The CDR3 DNA is TGTGCCAGCAGTCCGAACAGGGTAACCAAAAACATTCAGTACTTC.

J is TRBJ2-7 and V is TRBV7-3, with 7 positions matching TRBD1. CDR1 and CDR2 (germline): SGHTA, FQGTGA. With 6 bases clipped from V and 3 bases from J, the junction kept 8 bases outside the gene matches. The length of the CDR3 is 14 residues. CDR3 protein: CASSLRQGNYEQYF. The CDR3 bases are TGTGCCAGCAGTCTTCGACAGGGTAACTACGAGCAGTACTTC.

V gene TRBV11-2 combines with J gene TRBJ2-5; 12 bases align to TRBD2. The V segment lost 2 bases and the J segment 4 bases; nucleotides outside the gene matches: 11. The V gene's germline CDR1 is SGHAT and CDR2 FQNNGV. The length of the CDR3 is 18 residues. The DNA of the CDR3 is TGTGCCAGCAGCTTAAGTCGCCTAGCGGGAGGGATGGGAGAGACCCAGTACTTC. Translation gives CASSLSRLAGGMGETQYF.

This sequence joins TRBV2 and TRBJ2-2, with TRBD1 matching 9 bases. The CDR3 has 14 residues. Trimming at V came to 7 bases and at J to 4 bases, leaving 4 bases not matched to a gene. Germline-derived CDR1 and CDR2 are SNHLY and FYNNEI. In DNA, the CDR3 is TGTGCCAGCAAGGAGACAGGGGGCACCGGGGAGCTGTTTTTT. Protein product: CASKETGGTGELFF. Filled out from reference TRBV2 and TRBJ2-2, the complete variable domain reads EPEVTQTPSHQVTQMGQEVILRCVPISNHLYFYWYRQILGQKVEFLVSFYNNEISEKSEIFDDQFSVERPDGSNFTLKIRSTKLEDSAMYFCASKETGGTGELFFGEGSRLTVL.

This rearrangement joins TRBV5-5 to TRBJ1-2; possibly TRBD1 for D (6 bases). The V gene lost 1 base and the J gene lost 6 bases, with 10 bases spanning the gap. From germline, CDR1 is SGHKS and CDR2 YYEKEE (reference sequence). The CDR3 runs to 13 residues. The CDR3 is CASSLSQGHGYTF. The CDR3, as DNA: TGTGCCAGCAGCTTGTCACAGGGACATGGCTACACCTTC.

CDR3 nucleotide sequence: TGTGCCAGCAGGTATACGAACACCGGGGAGCTGTTTTTT. Protein sequence: CASRYTNTGELFF. V gene TRBV6-5 combines with J gene TRBJ2-2; D unresolved. The germline V gene has CDR1 MNHEY and CDR2 SVGAGI. Trimming took 6 bases from V and 0 from J, leaving 5 bases between them. This CDR3 contains 13 residues.

This rearrangement joins TRBV5-4 to TRBJ1-5; D unresolved. V lost 0 bases and J 2 bases, leaving 18 bases between the germline ends. This CDR3 has 18 amino acids. The germline V gene encodes CDR1 SGHNT and CDR2 YYREEE (reference sequence). The CDR3 coding sequence is TGTGCCAGCAGCTTGGCAAGAGGGAAAAGGACTGGCAATCAGCCCCAGCATTTT. Its protein product is CASSLARGKRTGNQPQHF.

V usage is TRBV6-5 and J usage is TRBJ1-2; no firm D call. V was trimmed by 11 bases and J by 4 bases, leaving 14 bases between them. CDR1 MNHEY and CDR2 SVGAGI come from the germline V gene. This CDR3 is built from 12 residues. The DNA for the CDR3 is TGTGCCTGCGGAGGAGGATCCTATGGCTACACCTTC. Translated, it gives CACGGGSYGYTF.

The CDR3 nucleotides are TGTGCCAGTAGTTTGGACAGGTCTCTAGGGTATGGCTACACCTTC. It yields the protein CASSLDRSLGYGYTF. This chain links TRBV19 with TRBJ1-2, with 7 bases that match TRBD1. The CDR3 loop spans 15 amino acids. Germline-derived CDR1 and CDR2 are LNHDA and SQIVND (reference sequence). The V and J ends lost 5 bases and 5 bases, in that order; junction bases with no gene match: 11. Combining the CDR3 with reference TRBV19 and TRBJ1-2 gives the whole variable domain DGGITQSPKYLFRKEGQNVTLSCEQNLNHDAMYWYRQDPGQGLRLIYYSQIVNDFQKGDIAEGYSVSREKKESFPLTVTSAQKNPTAFYLCASSLDRSLGYGYTFGSGTRLTVV.

The chain links TRBV5-1 to TRBJ2-2; TRBD2 agrees at 9 bases. This CDR3 comprises 14 residues. V was pared by 2 bases and J by 5 bases, with 1 base of the junction left unmatched. Germline V gene lookup returns CDR1 SGHRS and CDR2 YFSETQ. CDR3 DNA sequence: TGCGCCAGCAGCTTCACTAGCGGGACCGGGGAGCTGTTTTTT. Translation gives CASSFTSGTGELFF.

The rearrangement uses TRBV6-6 and TRBJ2-7; D is possibly TRBD2 (5 bases). The V and J ends lost 4 bases and 1 base respectively, with 11 bases between them. CDR1 is MNHNY, CDR2 SVGAGI, per germline (reference sequence). There are 14 residues in the CDR3. CDR3 protein: CASSSQRRSYEQYF. CDR3 coding DNA: TGTGCCAGCAGTTCCCAGCGGAGGTCCTACGAGCAGTACTTC.

CDR3 DNA sequence: TGCGCCAGCAGCTTGGATAGCGGGAGCTCCTACAATGAGCAGTTCTTC. Its translation: CASSLDSGSSYNEQFF. V gene TRBV5-1 combines with J gene TRBJ2-1; 9 bases are shared with TRBD2. Germline values: CDR1 SGHRS, CDR2 YFSETQ. The V segment lost 0 bases and the J segment 0 bases; nucleotides outside the gene matches: 1. The CDR3 covers 16 residues.

This chain uses TRBV7-2 with TRBJ2-3; no definite D call. This CDR3 is built from 13 residues. V lost 4 bases and J 4 bases, leaving 9 bases between the germline ends. Germline CDR1 is SGHTA and CDR2 is FQGNSA. The CDR3 loop is CASSSISADTQYF. In DNA, the CDR3 is TGTGCCAGCAGCTCAATTTCGGCAGATACGCAGTATTTT.

The CDR3 nucleotides are TGTGCCAGTAGTGCGGACAGGGAAGGCAACACTGAAGCTTTCTTT. Its translation: CASSADREGNTEAFF. The chain couples TRBV19 to TRBJ1-1, with 8 bases fitting TRBD1. The CDR3 spans 15 residues. From germline, CDR1 is LNHDA and CDR2 SQIVND (reference sequence). J was trimmed by 2 bases and V by 5 bases; bases with no gene match: 7.

The chain links TRBV6-5 to TRBJ1-5, with D possibly matching TRBD1 (5 bases). The CDR3 spans 16 residues. CDR1 is MNHEY and CDR2 is SVGAGI in the germline V gene. V lost 0 bases, J lost 7 bases, and 16 bases lay in between. In nucleotides, the CDR3 is TGTGCCAGCAGTTACTCGGGTGGGGCAGGAGAGCAGCCCCAGCATTTT. Amino acid sequence: CASSYSGGAGEQPQHF.

In this sample, this clone turned up once. The rearrangement joins TRBV27 to TRBJ2-7, with 8 bases identical to TRBD1. Losses at the gene ends were 6 bases for V and 3 bases for J; bases not matched to a gene: 4. Germline V gives CDR1 MNHEY, CDR2 SMNVEV (reference sequence). The CDR3 contains 13 residues. The CDR3 loop reads CASSGGTGYEQYF. The CDR3 bases are TGTGCCAGCAGCGGAGGGACAGGCTACGAGCAGTACTTC.

V is TRBV9 and J is TRBJ2-1; 9 bases fit TRBD2. The V gene's germline CDR1 is SGDLS and CDR2 YYNGEE. The CDR3 sequence is 16 residues long. Trimming at V came to 0 bases and at J to 2 bases, leaving 3 bases not matched to a gene. For the CDR3, the DNA is TGTGCCAGCAGCGTAGGATCTAGCGGGGCCTACAATGAGCAGTTCTTC. Translated: CASSVGSSGAYNEQFF.

CDR3 coding DNA: TGTGCCAGCAGTTTAGGGACAGGGAGGTCTGGGGCCAACGTCCTGACTTTC. Protein product: CASSLGTGRSGANVLTF. This chain links TRBV28 with TRBJ2-6; 9 bases map to TRBD1. CDR3 length: 17 residues. V shed 2 bases, J shed 1 base, and the junction held 3 bases outside the gene matches. Germline V lookup: CDR1 MDHEN, CDR2 SYDVKM. Full variable domain (rest looked up from reference TRBV28 and TRBJ2-6): DVKVTQSSRYLVKRTGEKVFLECVQDMDHENMFWYRQDPGLGLRLIYFSYDVKMKEKGDIPEGYSVSREKKERFSLILESASTNQTSMYLCASSLGTGRSGANVLTFGAGSRLTVL.

The rearrangement uses TRBV4-3 and TRBJ2-7; D is perhaps TRBD1 (5 bases). This CDR3 spans 14 amino acids. CDR1 and CDR2 from the germline V gene are LGHNA and YSLEER. V lost 0 bases to trimming and J lost 2 bases, with 8 bases between them. The CDR3, as DNA: TGCGCCAGCAGCCAAGAGGGCAGGGCCTACGAGCAGTACTTC. Residues: CASSQEGRAYEQYF.

The chain combines TRBV6-5 with TRBJ2-3; 9 bases line up with TRBD1. V was pared by 3 bases and J by 6 bases, with 4 bases of the junction left unmatched. The germline V gene has CDR1 MNHEY and CDR2 SVGAGI. The CDR3 covers 14 residues. The DNA for the CDR3 is TGTGCCAGCAGTTATGGGACAGGGAAGGATACGCAGTATTTT. Its translation: CASSYGTGKDTQYF.

The gene calls are TRBV9 and TRBJ1-1, with 8 bases that match TRBD1. CDR1 and CDR2 (germline): SGDLS, YYNGEE. This CDR3 spans 17 amino acids. The V gene end was trimmed by 4 bases and the J gene end by 4 bases; junction bases not matched to a gene: 15. The CDR3 here is CASSPSYDRGRGTEAFF. The CDR3 region has the DNA TGTGCCAGCAGCCCCTCCTACGACAGGGGACGTGGCACTGAAGCTTTCTTT.

The genes are TRBV4-3 and TRBJ1-2, with 8 bases lining up with TRBD1. Germline assignment: CDR1 LGHNA and CDR2 YSLEER. V lost 1 base to trimming and J lost 4 bases; unmatched junction nucleotides: 8. The CDR3 is 16 residues long. CDR3 DNA: TGCGCCAGCAGCCAAGCCCCACAGGGGGGCATCTATGGCTACACCTTC. The encoded protein is CASSQAPQGGIYGYTF.